A selection of T cell receptor beta chains follows, all from one sample in a study of response to subunit inactivated influenza vaccine. TCRdb re-called the RT-PCR reads with MiXCR, one entry per CDR3 protein. The sample carries under 950,000 distinct CDR3 sequences, about 20% recorded once. Sequencing was performed on PBMCs from blood, taken less than 6 days after vaccination. The source of these receptors is a man aged 45-65 years who received an inactivated influenza vaccine. CDR3s include the opening cysteine and the closing phenylalanine or tryptophan. D genes are given only for firm matches. For some rows the clone size is stated as once, few or many, or as a class when expanded; others skip it.

V gene	J gene	clone size	D gene	CDR3 protein	CDR3 DNA
TRBV20-1	TRBJ1-2	.	.	CSARDPPLEDYGYTF	TGCAGTGCTAGAGATCCCCCACTAGAGGACTATGGCTACACCTTC
TRBV20-1	TRBJ1-5	few	.	CSALSAEDNQPQHF	TGCAGTGCACTCTCCGCAGAAGACAATCAGCCCCAGCATTTT
TRBV28	TRBJ2-2	.	.	CASSFHRGGELFF	TGTGCCAGCAGTTTCCATAGGGGCGGGGAGCTGTTTTTT
TRBV7-9	TRBJ2-1	few	TRBD2	CASSLRLAGLRDEQFF	TGTGCCAGCAGCCTCAGACTAGCGGGACTGAGGGATGAGCAGTTCTTC
TRBV4-1	TRBJ1-6	few	.	CASSQDRPRKNNSPLHF	TGCGCCAGCAGCCAAGATCGTCCACGGAAAAATAATTCACCCCTCCACTTT
TRBV7-7	TRBJ2-5	few	TRBD2	CASSPRGGQQETQYF	TGTGCCAGCAGCCCCCGGGGAGGGCAGCAAGAGACCCAGTACTTC
TRBV11-2	TRBJ1-2	few	TRBD1	CASSFTSTGAGGYTF	TGTGCCAGCAGCTTTACCAGCACAGGGGCGGGCGGCTACACCTTC
TRBV20-1	TRBJ1-3	few	.	CSAKGRPISGNTIYF	TGCAGTGCTAAAGGCAGGCCTATCTCTGGAAACACCATATATTTT
TRBV6-1	TRBJ2-3	.	.	CASRFNPYSTDTQYF	TGTGCCAGCCGCTTCAACCCTTATAGCACAGATACGCAGTATTTT
TRBV27	TRBJ2-7	few	.	CASSLLLDHEQYF	TGTGCCAGCAGTCTGTTGTTGGACCACGAGCAGTACTTC
TRBV2	TRBJ2-3	.	TRBD2	CACSLAFGLAETADTQYF	TGTGCCTGCAGTTTAGCCTTCGGACTAGCGGAAACAGCGGATACGCAGTATTTT
TRBV29-1	TRBJ2-2	few	TRBD2	CSVVGGSRTANTGELFF	TGCAGCGTTGTCGGCGGGAGCCGCACCGCGAACACCGGGGAGCTGTTTTTT
TRBV29-1	TRBJ2-7	many	TRBD2	CSVESQSGRADEQYF	TGCAGCGTTGAATCCCAGTCAGGGAGGGCTGACGAGCAGTACTTC
TRBV10-3	TRBJ1-4	once	TRBD1	CAISDPGQVNEKLFF	TGTGCCATCAGTGACCCGGGACAGGTCAATGAAAAACTGTTTTTT
TRBV12-3/TRBV12-4	TRBJ1-1	.	.	CATRPWGAEAFF	TGTGCCACCCGCCCTTGGGGCGCTGAAGCTTTCTTT
TRBV28	TRBJ2-7	.	.	CASSLQGIFYEQYF	TGTGCCAGCAGTTTGCAGGGGATTTTCTACGAGCAGTACTTC
TRBV6-2/TRBV6-3	TRBJ1-2	few	.	CAIAQTGLYGYTF	TGTGCCATCGCCCAGACAGGCCTCTATGGCTACACCTTC
TRBV27	TRBJ1-6	few	.	CASRGQGFNSPLHF	TGTGCCAGCAGGGGTCAGGGATTTAATTCACCCCTCCACTTT
TRBV20-1	TRBJ2-1	.	TRBD2	CSARVPSGRAYNEQFF	TGCAGTGCTAGAGTCCCTAGCGGGAGGGCCTACAATGAGCAGTTCTTC
TRBV6-5	TRBJ2-7	many	.	CASSGDGYEQYF	TGTGCCAGCAGTGGGGACGGGTACGAGCAGTACTTC
TRBV3-1	TRBJ2-2	.	.	CASSQASGPGELFF	TGTGCCAGCAGCCAAGCCAGCGGTCCCGGGGAGCTGTTTTTT
TRBV20-1	TRBJ2-4	.	TRBD2	CSASPGGNIQYF	TGCAGTGCTTCCCCGGGGGGGAACATTCAGTACTTC
TRBV27	TRBJ2-3	once	.	CASSFARASTDTQYF	TGTGCCAGCAGTTTTGCGCGTGCTAGCACAGATACGCAGTATTTT
TRBV6-2/TRBV6-3	TRBJ2-4	.	.	CASSYRASKNIQYF	TGTGCCAGCAGTTACAGGGCTTCCAAAAACATTCAGTACTTC
TRBV20-1	TRBJ2-3	.	TRBD2	CSARREGLADTQYF	TGCAGTGCTAGGCGGGAGGGCCTCGCAGATACGCAGTATTTT
TRBV4-3	TRBJ2-1	.	TRBD2	CASSQEPSGRLGNYEQFF	TGCGCCAGCAGCCAAGAACCTAGCGGGAGGCTAGGGAACTATGAGCAGTTCTTC
TRBV20-1	TRBJ2-7	.	.	CSASADGDRYEQYF	TGCAGTGCTAGCGCGGACGGGGATCGTTACGAGCAGTACTTC
TRBV9	TRBJ2-1	.	TRBD2	CASSTQTSMNEQFF	TGTGCCAGCAGCACCCAGACTAGCATGAATGAGCAGTTCTTC
TRBV9	TRBJ2-5	many	TRBD2	CASSVGTRQETQYF	TGTGCCAGCAGCGTAGGGACTAGACAAGAGACCCAGTACTTC
TRBV21-1	TRBJ2-7	.	.	CARRGFDEQYF	TGTGCCAGAAGAGGGTTCGACGAGCAGTACTTC
TRBV20-1	TRBJ1-1	few	.	CSAKTHREYTEAFF	TGCAGTGCAAAGACTCACAGGGAGTACACTGAAGCTTTCTTT
TRBV2	TRBJ2-7	.	TRBD1	CASSWTGGWYEQYF	TGTGCCAGCAGCTGGACAGGGGGCTGGTACGAGCAGTACTTC
TRBV5-1	TRBJ2-2	few	.	CASSLVAPNTGELFF	TGCGCCAGCAGCTTGGTAGCGCCGAACACCGGGGAGCTGTTTTTT
TRBV18	TRBJ2-7	.	.	CASSPQGRSSYEQYF	TGTGCCAGCTCACCACAAGGACGGAGCTCCTACGAGCAGTACTTC
TRBV7-9	TRBJ2-7	few	TRBD1	CASSLADTGTDYEQYF	TGTGCCAGCAGCTTAGCGGACACCGGGACAGACTACGAGCAGTACTTC
TRBV7-2	TRBJ2-7	.	.	CASSHTKGYEQYF	TGTGCCAGCAGCCATACAAAGGGCTACGAGCAGTACTTC
TRBV5-1	TRBJ2-1	few	TRBD2	CASSPGLVHLLGSYNEQFF	TGCGCCAGCAGCCCGGGACTAGTTCATTTATTGGGTTCCTACAATGAGCAGTTCTTC
TRBV12-3/TRBV12-4	TRBJ2-3	.	TRBD2	CASSLIPGGAGDTQYF	TGTGCCAGCAGTTTAATTCCGGGGGGGGCGGGAGATACGCAGTATTTT
TRBV5-1	TRBJ2-2	.	.	CASSSSGTTNTGELFF	TGCGCCAGCAGCTCGTCCGGGACCACGAACACCGGGGAGCTGTTTTTT
TRBV20-1	TRBJ1-1	.	TRBD1	CSAVFLRGRSEAFF	TGCAGTGCCGTGTTTCTCAGGGGGCGATCTGAAGCTTTCTTT
TRBV7-2	TRBJ2-7	.	TRBD1	CASSFPGQLHEQYF	TGTGCCAGCAGCTTCCCGGGACAGCTCCACGAGCAGTACTTC
TRBV10-3	TRBJ1-4	.	.	CAISESTWGALFF	TGTGCCATCAGTGAGTCGACATGGGGGGCCCTGTTTTTT
TRBV6-6	TRBJ2-1	.	.	CASSYRLYNEQFF	TGTGCCAGCAGTTACAGACTCTACAATGAGCAGTTCTTC
TRBV29-1	TRBJ1-2	few	.	CSVERSGGYTF	TGCAGCGTTGAGAGGTCGGGCGGCTACACCTTC
TRBV29-1	TRBJ1-2	.	TRBD1	CSVGRVGTASNTF	TGCAGCGTTGGGCGAGTCGGGACAGCATCCAACACCTTC
TRBV12-3/TRBV12-4	TRBJ1-3	few	.	CASSFAGLSGNTIYF	TGTGCCAGCAGTTTTGCAGGCCTCTCTGGAAACACCATATATTTT
TRBV4-1	TRBJ2-7	.	TRBD2	CASSQTETSGGSYEQYF	TGCGCCAGCAGCCAAACAGAAACTAGCGGGGGTTCCTACGAGCAGTACTTC
TRBV6-1	TRBJ2-4	.	.	CASSSTGNLAKNIQYF	TGTGCCAGCAGCTCAACAGGGAATCTAGCCAAAAACATTCAGTACTTC
TRBV7-2	TRBJ2-7	.	.	CASSLALGEQYF	TGTGCCAGCAGCTTAGCGCTGGGCGAGCAGTACTTC
TRBV5-4	TRBJ2-2	.	.	CASSFFPPRAGDRTGELFF	TGTGCCAGCAGCTTTTTCCCCCCCCGGGCAGGGGACCGCACCGGGGAGCTGTTTTTT
TRBV20-1	TRBJ1-6	few	.	CSARDLQGGSPLHF	TGCAGTGCTAGAGATCTGCAGGGAGGGTCACCCCTCCACTTT
TRBV4-3	TRBJ1-1	few	.	CASSQVLGTEAFF	TGCGCCAGCAGCCAAGTACTGGGCACTGAAGCTTTCTTT